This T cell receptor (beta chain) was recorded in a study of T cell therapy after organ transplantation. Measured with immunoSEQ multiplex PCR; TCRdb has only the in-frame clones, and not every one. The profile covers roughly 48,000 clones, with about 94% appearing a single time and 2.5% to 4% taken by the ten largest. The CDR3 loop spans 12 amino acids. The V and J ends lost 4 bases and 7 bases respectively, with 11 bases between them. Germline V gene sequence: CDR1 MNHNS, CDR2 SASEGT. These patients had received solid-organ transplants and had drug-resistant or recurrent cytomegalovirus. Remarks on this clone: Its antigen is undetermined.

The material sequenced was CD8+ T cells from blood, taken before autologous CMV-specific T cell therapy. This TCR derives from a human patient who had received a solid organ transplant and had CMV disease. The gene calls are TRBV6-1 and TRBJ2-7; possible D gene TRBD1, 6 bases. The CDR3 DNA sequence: TGTGCCAGCAGTGGACAGGCCCAAGAGCAGTACTTC. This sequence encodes CASSGQAQEQYF.